This note documents a single T cell receptor (beta chain) sequence. Its antigen remains unknown. Produced via immunoSEQ multiplex PCR; TCRdb's table is partial and in-frame only. The repertoire has around 80,000 clones, 89% of them found once; the top ten carry roughly 0.17%. The data stem from a study of OX40 agonist ivuxolimab in advanced cancers. Notes on the study in general: Partial responders at 0.1-3.0 mg/kg showed near-lowest clonal expansion. Clonal expansion was seen in CD4+ and CD8+ blood T cells by week 6 at 0.1 to 3.0 mg/kg. More expanded clones were found, on average, in CD8+ than in CD4+ T cells. Not determined was the antigen specificity of the expanded peripheral T cells.

Trimming removed 6 bases from V and 3 bases from J, with 8 bases in between. The germline gives CDR1 SGHNT, CDR2 YENEEA. The CDR3 runs 12 residues. The chain has TRBV11-3 and TRBJ1-1, with no clear D. The TCR sequence derives from an adult with an advanced solid tumor such as melanoma, head and neck, liver or kidney cancer. The sequencing used CD4+ or CD8+ T cells sorted from blood, collected in a trial of the OX40 agonist ivuxolimab. The CDR3: CASRGRDTEAFF. CDR3 in DNA: TGTGCCAGCAGAGGAAGGGACACTGAAGCTTTCTTT.